The rows below give T cell receptor beta chains drawn from one sample of a study of blood T cell repertoires in COVID-19. The data were produced by immunoSEQ multiplex PCR, yet TCRdb's version contains in-frame clones alone and is incomplete. This repertoire shows 110,000 or so clones, 85% found once; its top ten account for roughly an eighth. The material sequenced was peripheral blood. Every receptor here comes from a human donor in a cohort sampled during active COVID-19. CDR3s include the opening cysteine and the closing phenylalanine or tryptophan. A D gene is named only where the DNA matches it firmly. The size entry is marked missing in some rows and otherwise reads once, few, many or a size class.

>-|-|TRBJ1-4|TRBV10-2
CASSGQNEKLFF
TGCGCCAGCTCCGGACAGAATGAAAAACTGTTTTTT
>few|-|TRBJ1-2|TRBV11-2
CASSLGGGFFLGYTF
TGTGCCAGCAGCTTAGGAGGGGGTTTTTTCCTTGGCTACACCTTC
>-|TRBD1|TRBJ1-3|TRBV6-4
CASSDPPGTGQISGNTIYF
TGTGCCAGCAGTGACCCGCCCGGGACAGGGCAAATCTCTGGAAACACCATATATTTT
>-|-|TRBJ2-7|TRBV25-1
CASRHTGSYEQYF
TGTGCCAGCAGGCACACAGGGTCCTACGAGCAGTACTTC
>-|-|TRBJ1-5|TRBV28
CASSLTSHQPQHF
TGTGCCAGCAGTTTAACATCACATCAGCCCCAGCATTTT
>-|-|TRBJ2-4|TRBV19
CASSIRGPGIQYF
TGTGCCAGTAGTATCAGAGGGCCGGGCATTCAGTACTTC
>-|-|TRBJ1-3|TRBV3-1/TRBV3-2
CASSQFGLGNTIYF
TGTGCCAGCAGCCAATTCGGACTTGGAAACACCATATATTTT
>-|-|TRBJ2-3|TRBV18
CASSLTTTHTDTQYF
TGTGCCAGTTCCTTGACAACCACTCACACAGATACGCAGTATTTT
>-|TRBD2|TRBJ2-1|TRBV2
CASSEALGGIAGNEQFF
TGTGCCAGCAGTGAAGCGTTGGGTGGGATAGCGGGTAATGAGCAGTTCTTC
>-|TRBD1|TRBJ1-3|TRBV28
CASGQEIISGNTIYF
TGTGCCAGTGGACAGGAGATCATCTCTGGAAACACCATATATTTT
>-|-|TRBJ2-3|TRBV9
CASSVGWTLGTDTQYF
TGTGCCAGCAGCGTAGGGTGGACTCTCGGCACAGATACGCAGTATTTT
>-|-|TRBJ2-7|TRBV6-2/TRBV6-3
CASSYSPSGTYEQYF
TGTGCCAGCAGTTACTCGCCGTCGGGGACCTACGAGCAGTACTTC
>-|-|TRBJ2-5|TRBV9
CASSVEPGGYQETQYF
TGTGCCAGCAGCGTAGAGCCAGGGGGGTACCAAGAGACCCAGTACTTC
>few|-|TRBJ1-3|TRBV9
CASSVGTSGNTIYF
TGTGCCAGCAGCGTAGGGACATCTGGAAACACCATATATTTT
>-|TRBD2|TRBJ2-5|TRBV5-5
CASSPLSLGGETQYF
TGTGCCAGCAGCCCCCTGTCGCTGGGGGGGGAGACCCAGTACTTC
>once|TRBD1|TRBJ1-4|TRBV28
CASTFRTGGEKLFF
TGTGCCAGCACCTTCCGGACAGGGGGTGAAAAACTGTTTTTT
>-|-|TRBJ1-5|TRBV7-9
CASSSTVGNQPQHF
TGTGCCAGCAGCTCTACAGTTGGCAATCAGCCCCAGCATTTT
>-|TRBD1|TRBJ1-2|TRBV7-3
CASSPGQGYGYTF
TGTGCCAGCAGCCCGGGACAGGGCTATGGCTACACCTTC
>once|TRBD1|TRBJ1-2|TRBV29-1
CSVYYPRQGGYTF
TGCAGCGTCTACTACCCGAGACAGGGTGGCTACACCTTC
>-|-|TRBJ2-7|TRBV19
CASSWQGNPNEQYF
TGTGCCAGTAGTTGGCAGGGAAATCCCAACGAGCAGTACTTC
>once|-|TRBJ2-7|TRBV27
CASSLNGPRYEQYF
TGTGCCAGCAGTTTGAACGGTCCTCGATACGAGCAGTACTTC
>-|-|TRBJ1-1|TRBV5-6
CASAPGPTEAFF
TGTGCCAGCGCCCCAGGGCCCACTGAAGCTTTCTTT
>-|TRBD2|TRBJ2-1|TRBV7-2
CASSPVAGAWQYNEQFF
TGTGCCAGCAGCCCGGTAGCGGGGGCCTGGCAGTACAATGAGCAGTTCTTC
>few|TRBD1|TRBJ1-5|TRBV6-6
CASSMSGTGRRQPQHF
TGTGCCAGCAGTATGAGCGGGACAGGGAGGCGACAGCCCCAGCATTTT
>-|TRBD1|TRBJ2-7|TRBV6-2/TRBV6-3
CASSYGDRYEQYF
TGTGCCAGCAGTTACGGGGACAGATACGAGCAGTACTTC
>once|TRBD1|TRBJ2-4|TRBV7-9
CASSLARDRGAKNIQYF
TGTGCCAGCAGCTTAGCCCGGGACAGGGGAGCCAAAAACATTCAGTACTTC
>-|-|TRBJ2-5|TRBV11-2
CASSYGGGPQLETQYF
TGTGCCAGCAGCTACGGGGGAGGTCCTCAGCTGGAGACCCAGTACTTC
>-|-|TRBJ1-2|TRBV6-2/TRBV6-3
CASSWNRGGGYTF
TGTGCCAGCAGCTGGAACAGAGGAGGTGGCTACACCTTC
>-|TRBD2|TRBJ2-7|TRBV7-9
CASSFIAGGYEQYF
TGTGCCAGCAGCTTCATAGCGGGAGGCTACGAGCAGTACTTC
>-|-|TRBJ2-3|TRBV5-1
CASSSQITHDTQYF
TGCGCCAGCAGCTCACAGATAACACATGATACGCAGTATTTT
>-|TRBD1|TRBJ2-3|TRBV6-5
CASSTRDRRTDTQYF
TGTGCCAGCAGTACCCGGGACAGGCGCACAGATACGCAGTATTTT